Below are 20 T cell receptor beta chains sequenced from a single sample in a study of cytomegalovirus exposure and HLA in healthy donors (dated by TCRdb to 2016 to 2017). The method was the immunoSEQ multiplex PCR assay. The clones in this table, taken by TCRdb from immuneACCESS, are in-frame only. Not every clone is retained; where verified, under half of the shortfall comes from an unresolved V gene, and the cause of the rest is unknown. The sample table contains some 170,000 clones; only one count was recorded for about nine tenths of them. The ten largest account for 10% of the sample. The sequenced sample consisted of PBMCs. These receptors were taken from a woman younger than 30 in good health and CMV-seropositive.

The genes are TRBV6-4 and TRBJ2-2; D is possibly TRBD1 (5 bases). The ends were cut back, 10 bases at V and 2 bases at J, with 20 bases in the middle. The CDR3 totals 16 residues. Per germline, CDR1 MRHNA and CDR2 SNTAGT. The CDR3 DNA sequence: TGTGCCACCCGAAGGTCGGGCGACAGAAACACCGGGGAGCTGTTTTTT. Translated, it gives CATRRSGDRNTGELFF.

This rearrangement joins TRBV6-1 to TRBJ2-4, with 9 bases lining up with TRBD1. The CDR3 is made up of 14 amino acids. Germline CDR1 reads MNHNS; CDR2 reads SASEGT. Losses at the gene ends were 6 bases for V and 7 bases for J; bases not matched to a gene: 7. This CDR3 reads CASSLDRGWNIQYF. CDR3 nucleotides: TGTGCCAGCAGCCTGGACAGGGGTTGGAACATTCAGTACTTC.

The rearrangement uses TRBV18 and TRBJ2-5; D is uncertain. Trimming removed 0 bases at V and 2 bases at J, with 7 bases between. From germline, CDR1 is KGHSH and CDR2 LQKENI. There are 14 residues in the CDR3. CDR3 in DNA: TGTGCCAGCTCACCACCGTTCTTACAAGAGACCCAGTACTTC. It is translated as CASSPPFLQETQYF.

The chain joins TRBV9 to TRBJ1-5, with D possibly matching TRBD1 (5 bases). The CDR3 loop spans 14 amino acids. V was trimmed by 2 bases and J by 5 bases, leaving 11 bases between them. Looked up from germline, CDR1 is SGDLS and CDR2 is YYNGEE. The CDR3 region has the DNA TGTGCCAGCAGCGTGTGGGGGGAGGATCAGCCCCAGCATTTT. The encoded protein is CASSVWGEDQPQHF.

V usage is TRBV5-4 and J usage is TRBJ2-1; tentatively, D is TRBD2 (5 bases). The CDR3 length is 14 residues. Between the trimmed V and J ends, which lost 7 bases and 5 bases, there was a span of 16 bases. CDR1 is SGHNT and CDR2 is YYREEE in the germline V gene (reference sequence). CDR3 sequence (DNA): TGTGCCAGCGGATTACCGGGGATAAACAATGAGCAGTTCTTC. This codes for CASGLPGINNEQFF.

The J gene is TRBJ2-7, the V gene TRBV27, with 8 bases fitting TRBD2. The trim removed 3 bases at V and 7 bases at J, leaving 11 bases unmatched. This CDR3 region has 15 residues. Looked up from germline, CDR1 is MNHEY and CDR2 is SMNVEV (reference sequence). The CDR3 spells CASSLRLAGPLEQYF. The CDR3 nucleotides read TGTGCCAGCAGTTTGAGGTTAGCGGGGCCCCTGGAGCAGTACTTC.

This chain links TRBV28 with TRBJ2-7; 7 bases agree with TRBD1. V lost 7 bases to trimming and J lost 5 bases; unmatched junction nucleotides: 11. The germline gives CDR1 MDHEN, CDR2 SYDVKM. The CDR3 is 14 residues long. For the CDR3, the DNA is TGTGCCAGCACCCAAACAGGGGTTCTCCACGAGCAGTACTTC. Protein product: CASTQTGVLHEQYF.

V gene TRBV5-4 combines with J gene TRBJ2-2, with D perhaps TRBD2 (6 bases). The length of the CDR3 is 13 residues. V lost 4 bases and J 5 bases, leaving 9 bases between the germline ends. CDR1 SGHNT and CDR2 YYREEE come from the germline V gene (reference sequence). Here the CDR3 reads CASSAGGTGELFF. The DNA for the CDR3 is TGTGCCAGCAGCGCCGGGGGAACCGGGGAGCTGTTTTTT.

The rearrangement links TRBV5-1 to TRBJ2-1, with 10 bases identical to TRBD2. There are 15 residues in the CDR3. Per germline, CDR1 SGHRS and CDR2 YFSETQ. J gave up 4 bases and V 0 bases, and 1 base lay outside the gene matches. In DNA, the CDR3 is TGCGCCAGCAGCTTGGAACTAGCGGGATACAATGAGCAGTTCTTC. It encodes CASSLELAGYNEQFF.

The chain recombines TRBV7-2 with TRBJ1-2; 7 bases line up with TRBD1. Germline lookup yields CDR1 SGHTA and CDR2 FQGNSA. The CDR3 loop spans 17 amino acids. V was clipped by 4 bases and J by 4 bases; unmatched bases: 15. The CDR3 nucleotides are TGTGCCAGCAGCTCAGGGCAGGGACAGACGAAAAGCTATGGCTACACCTTC. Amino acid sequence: CASSSGQGQTKSYGYTF. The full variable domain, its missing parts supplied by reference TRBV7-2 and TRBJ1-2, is GAGVSQSPSNKVTEKGKDVELRCDPISGHTALYWYRQSLGQGLEFLIYFQGNSAPDKSGLPSDRFSAERTGGSVSTLTIQRTQQEDSAVYLCASSSGQGQTKSYGYTFGSGTRLTVV.

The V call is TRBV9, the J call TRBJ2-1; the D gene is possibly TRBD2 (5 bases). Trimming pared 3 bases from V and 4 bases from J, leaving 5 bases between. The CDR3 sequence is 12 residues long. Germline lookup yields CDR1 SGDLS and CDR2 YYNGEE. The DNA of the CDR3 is TGTGCCAGCAGCGGAGGGTACAATGAGCAGTTCTTC. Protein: CASSGGYNEQFF.

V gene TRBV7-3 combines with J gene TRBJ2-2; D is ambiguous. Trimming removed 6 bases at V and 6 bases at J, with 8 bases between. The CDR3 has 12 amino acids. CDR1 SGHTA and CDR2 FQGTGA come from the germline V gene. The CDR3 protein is CASSQISGELFF. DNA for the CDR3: TGTGCCAGCAGTCAGATTTCCGGGGAGCTGTTTTTT.

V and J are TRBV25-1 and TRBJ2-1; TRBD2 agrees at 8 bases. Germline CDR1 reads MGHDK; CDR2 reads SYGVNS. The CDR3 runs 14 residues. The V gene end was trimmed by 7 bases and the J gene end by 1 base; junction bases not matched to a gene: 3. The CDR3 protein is CASNSGKSYNEQFF. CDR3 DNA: TGTGCCAGCAATAGCGGGAAGTCCTACAATGAGCAGTTCTTC.

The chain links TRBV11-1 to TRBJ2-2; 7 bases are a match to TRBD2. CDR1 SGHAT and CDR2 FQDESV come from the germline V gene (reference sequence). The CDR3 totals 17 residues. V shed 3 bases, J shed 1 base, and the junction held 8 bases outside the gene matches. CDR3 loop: CASSLGRAGVNTGELFF. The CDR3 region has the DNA TGTGCCAGCAGCTTGGGCCGGGCGGGAGTGAACACCGGGGAGCTGTTTTTT.

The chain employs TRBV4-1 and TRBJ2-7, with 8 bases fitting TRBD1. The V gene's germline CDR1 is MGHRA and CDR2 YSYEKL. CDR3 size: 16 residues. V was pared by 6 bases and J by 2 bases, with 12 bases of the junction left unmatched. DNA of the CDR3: TGCGCCAGCAGTCTACTCACCGGGACAGGTACCTACGAGCAGTACTTC. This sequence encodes CASSLLTGTGTYEQYF.

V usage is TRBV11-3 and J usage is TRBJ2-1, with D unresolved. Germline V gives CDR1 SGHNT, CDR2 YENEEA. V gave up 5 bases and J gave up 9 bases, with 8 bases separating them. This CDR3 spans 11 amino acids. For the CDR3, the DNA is TGTGCCAGCAGCCCTAAACTTGAGCAGTTCTTC. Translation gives CASSPKLEQFF.

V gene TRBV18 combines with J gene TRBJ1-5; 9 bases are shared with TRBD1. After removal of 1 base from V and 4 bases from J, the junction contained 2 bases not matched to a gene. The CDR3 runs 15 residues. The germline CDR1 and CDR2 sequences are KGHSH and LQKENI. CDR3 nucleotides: TGTGCCAGCTCACCACTCGGACAGGGGAATCAGCCCCAGCATTTT. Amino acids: CASSPLGQGNQPQHF.

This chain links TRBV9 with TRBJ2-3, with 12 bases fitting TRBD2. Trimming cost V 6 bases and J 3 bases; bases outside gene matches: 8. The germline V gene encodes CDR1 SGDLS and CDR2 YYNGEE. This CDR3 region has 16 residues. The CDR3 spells CASTLGLAGETDTQYF. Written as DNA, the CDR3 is TGTGCCAGCACGCTGGGACTAGCGGGCGAGACAGATACGCAGTATTTT.

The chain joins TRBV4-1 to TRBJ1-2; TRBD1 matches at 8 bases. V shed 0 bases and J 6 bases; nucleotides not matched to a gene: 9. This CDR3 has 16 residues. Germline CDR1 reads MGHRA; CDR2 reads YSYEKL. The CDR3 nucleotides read TGCGCCAGCAGCCAAGATTGGGGACAGGTTTGGGATGGCTACACCTTC. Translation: CASSQDWGQVWDGYTF.

The CDR3 sequence: CASSQGPEGGSGELFF. The CDR3 DNA sequence: TGTGCCAGCAGCCAAGGCCCCGAGGGGGGGTCCGGGGAGCTGTTTTTT. The chain carries TRBV4-2 and TRBJ2-2, with D possibly matching TRBD2 (7 bases). This CDR3 is built from 16 residues. V lost 1 base and J 6 bases, leaving 15 bases between the germline ends. The germline CDR1 and CDR2 sequences are LGHNA and YNFKEQ.